What follows is one TCR beta chain and its context. The ends were cut back, 4 bases at V and 1 base at J, with 12 bases in the middle. This CDR3 is built from 15 residues. The germline CDR1 and CDR2 sequences are SGDLS and YYNGEE. The source of the sample is a study of identical twins. A template switching step contributed a universal primer site, while unique molecular identifiers were present in the cDNA. One entry per CDR3 protein results from TCRdb running MiXCR on the 5' RACE reads. The data hold 400,000 to 600,000 distinct CDR3 sequences, with around 20% observed a single time. This sample was also put to use in a study of yellow fever vaccine responses in identical twins.

The receptor was derived from a woman aged 18-29 years in good health. Sequenced sample: CD4+ T cells sorted from blood. This chain uses TRBV9 with TRBJ1-5; possible D gene TRBD1, 6 bases. The CDR3 nucleotides are TGTGCCAGCAGCCCAGGGGTTGGCAGCAATCAGCCCCAGCATTTT. Its protein is CASSPGVGSNQPQHF.